These 32 T cell receptor beta chains originate from one sample sequenced in a study of read filtering for tumor transcriptome and immune sequencing. This library used 300 to 500 ng RNA and molecular barcoded adaptors spanning alpha/delta and beta/gamma chains. Each CDR3 protein is one row after TCRdb ran MiXCR on the reads. This table holds about 41,000 distinct CDR3 sequences, under 15% found once. Sample: a population of CD138-negative cells sorted from bone marrow. The receptors shown here come from a donor aged 40 or older with multiple myeloma.

This chain uses TRBV19 with TRBJ2-5, with 11 positions matching TRBD1. There are 16 residues in the CDR3. Losses at the gene ends were 9 bases for V and 1 base for J; bases not matched to a gene: 10. Germline V CDR1 and CDR2: LNHDA, SQIVND (reference sequence). CDR3 sequence reads: CASTSRTGGFQETQYF. CDR3 in DNA: TGTGCCAGCACAAGCAGGACAGGGGGCTTCCAAGAGACCCAGTACTTC.

This clonotype was recorded many times. The V and J genes are TRBV7-3 and TRBJ2-5; no reliable D call. CDR3 length: 13 amino acids. Trimming removed 5 bases at V and 8 bases at J, with 15 bases between. Germline CDR1 is SGHTA and CDR2 is FQGTGA. The CDR3: CASSISAQNTQYF. CDR3 in DNA: TGTGCCAGCAGCATTTCCGCTCAAAACACCCAGTACTTC.

This sequence joins TRBV6-5 and TRBJ2-3; 8 bases align to TRBD2. V dropped 1 base and J dropped 6; count of bases not matched to a gene: 6. From germline, CDR1 is MNHEY and CDR2 SVGAGI. The CDR3 has 15 residues. The CDR3 DNA reads as TGTGCCAGCAGTTACTATAGCGGGAAGTACGATACGCAGTATTTT. Encoded protein: CASSYYSGKYDTQYF.

For this clonotype: With only one base between it and a far larger clone, this is likely a read error. The chain employs TRBV7-2 and TRBJ1-4, with D perhaps matching TRBD1 or TRBD2 (5 bases each). The better agreement between TRBJ2-3 and the DNA end casts doubt on the J call. This CDR3 is built from 14 residues. Germline CDR1 SGHTA, CDR2 FQGNSA. The CDR3 loop is CASSPGTLVGAQYF. The CDR3 DNA is TGTGCCAGCAGCCCCGGGACCCTGGTTGGTGCGCAGTATTTT.

This chain uses TRBV20-1 with TRBJ2-5; 10 positions agree with TRBD2. The V gene's germline CDR1 is DFQATT and CDR2 SNEGSKA (reference sequence). CDR3 length equals 17 residues. Germline trimming cut 2 bases from V and 2 bases from J; bases unmatched to any gene: 11. The CDR3 sequence is CSARIKLAGEEQETQYF. The CDR3, as DNA: TGCAGTGCTAGAATTAAGCTAGCGGGAGAAGAGCAAGAGACCCAGTACTTC.

This clonotype occurred many times. The chain joins TRBV2 to TRBJ2-1; 10 positions match TRBD1. The CDR3 runs 12 residues. Germline CDR1 SNHLY, CDR2 FYNNEI. V lost 10 bases to trimming and J lost 9 bases; unmatched junction nucleotides: 6. The CDR3 coding sequence is TGTGCCAACCGCCGACAGGGGGCTGAGCAGTTCTTC. It is translated as CANRRQGAEQFF.

This clonotype was detected many times. The chain carries TRBV6-5 and TRBJ1-1; D not certain. Trimming pared 9 bases from V and 9 bases from J, leaving 23 bases between. This CDR3 has 14 amino acids. The germline CDR1 and CDR2 sequences are MNHEY and SVGAGI. The CDR3 loop reads CASSPISKRLQAFF. In nucleotides, the CDR3 is TGTGCCAGTTCCCCCATAAGTAAGAGGCTCCAAGCTTTCTTT.

This clonotype was counted many times. The chain links TRBV28 to TRBJ2-1; D unclear. V dropped 4 bases and J dropped 9 bases, with 16 bases sitting between them. Germline V gives CDR1 MDHEN, CDR2 SYDVKM. The length of the CDR3 is 14 residues. CDR3 nucleotide sequence: TGTGCCAGCAGTTCCCCGCCCTCTTATGGTGAGCAGTTCTTC. Translated, it gives CASSSPPSYGEQFF.

CDR3 nucleotide sequence: TGTGCCATCAGTGAATCTACCTCTGGGGCCAACGTCCTGACTTTC. This encodes CAISESTSGANVLTF. The chain joins TRBV10-3 to TRBJ2-6; no reliable D call. Trimming cost V 3 bases and J 0 bases, with 6 bases left between them. CDR1 is ENHRY and CDR2 is SYGVKD in the germline V gene. The CDR3 spans 15 residues.

Worth noting for this clonotype: Germline is not matched at one junction end, which may reflect a read error. The J gene is TRBJ1-2, the V gene TRBV30; D perhaps matches TRBD1 (5 bases). The CDR3 has 13 residues. Germline V CDR1 and CDR2: GTSNPN, SVGIG (reference sequence). The CDR3 DNA sequence: TGTACCTGGATTTGGGGGGGTAACTATGGCTACACCTTC. This encodes CTWIWGGNYGYTF.

This clonotype was observed at least ten times. The chain joins TRBV7-2 to TRBJ1-5; TRBD1 might be the D (6 bases). The CDR3 sequence is 15 residues long. Germline CDR1 and CDR2: SGHTA and FQGNSA. The germline V and J ends were trimmed by 5 bases and 7 bases, with 18 bases remaining between them. CDR3 bases: TGTGCCAGCAGCCCATCCCAGGGGATGGGGCAGCCCCAGCATTTT. It specifies CASSPSQGMGQPQHF.

This clonotype showed up many times. The chain uses TRBV19 and TRBJ2-1, with TRBD2 identical over 10 bases. The CDR3 runs to 15 residues. V dropped 7 bases and J dropped 7; count of bases not matched to a gene: 10. From germline, CDR1 is LNHDA and CDR2 SQIVND (reference sequence). As DNA, the CDR3 is TGTGCCAGTAACCCAGTAGCGGGAGGTTATAATGAGCAGTTCTTC. Translating gives CASNPVAGGYNEQFF. Full variable domain (rest looked up from reference TRBV19 and TRBJ2-1): DGGITQSPKYLFRKEGQNVTLSCEQNLNHDAMYWYRQDPGQGLRLIYYSQIVNDFQKGDIAEGYSVSREKKESFPLTVTSAQKNPTAFYLCASNPVAGGYNEQFFGPGTRLTVL.

A word on this clonotype: Since a much larger clone is just one base distant, this may be a read error. It is likely a read error, because the conserved phenylalanine at the end of the CDR3 is missing. The gene calls are TRBV2 and TRBJ1-5; the match to TRBD1 covers 7 bases. The CDR3 length is 15 residues. CDR1 and CDR2 from the germline V gene are SNHLY and FYNNEI. V lost 5 bases to trimming and J lost 2 bases; unmatched junction nucleotides: 6. The CDR3 coding sequence is TGTGCCAGCAGTCCGGGACAGACCGGCAATCAGCCCCAGCATCTT. This translates into CASSPGQTGNQPQHL.

This clonotype was detected ten times or more. This sequence joins TRBV6-6 and TRBJ2-1; 7 positions match TRBD1. CDR1 is MNHNY, CDR2 SVGAGI, per germline (reference sequence). The CDR3 totals 16 residues. Unmatched junction bases numbered 8, after V lost 5 bases and J lost 1 base. The CDR3: CASSLTGPASYNEQFF. The CDR3 coding sequence is TGTGCCAGCAGTCTGACAGGGCCGGCGTCCTACAATGAGCAGTTCTTC.

At least ten counts were recorded for this clonotype. The junction shows a germline mismatch at one end, possibly a read error. V usage is TRBV29-1 and J usage is TRBJ1-5, with D unclear. The CDR3 runs to 12 residues. The germline V gene encodes CDR1 SQVTM and CDR2 ANQGSEA. DNA of the CDR3: TGTAGCGCTGGGTTTGGCAATCAGCCCCAGCATTTT. Protein: CSAGFGNQPQHF. Full variable domain (missing parts from reference TRBV29-1 and TRBJ1-5): SAVISQKPSRDICQRGTSLTIQCQVDSQVTMMFWYRQQPGQSLTLIATANQGSEATYESGFVIDKFPISRPNLTFSTLTVSNMSPEDSSIYLCSAGFGNQPQHFGDGTRLSIL.

This clonotype was recorded at least ten times. The V and J genes are TRBV28 and TRBJ1-2, with D uncertain. Trimming pared 3 bases from V and 3 bases from J, leaving 11 bases between. The CDR3 runs to 14 residues. Germline V lookup: CDR1 MDHEN, CDR2 SYDVKM. The CDR3 loop reads CASSFGRADYGYTF. For the CDR3, the DNA is TGTGCCAGCAGTTTTGGTAGGGCGGACTATGGCTACACCTTC.

Details on this clonotype: The junction does not match germline at one end; this may be a read error. The chain links TRBV24-1 to TRBJ2-1, with TRBD1 as a possible D gene (5 bases). The CDR3 covers 14 residues. Germline V gene lookup returns CDR1 KGHDR and CDR2 SFDVKD. The CDR3 coding sequence is TGTGCCACCGGTGATGACAGCTCCTACAATGAGCAGTTCTTC. This translates into CATGDDSSYNEQFF.

Concerning this clonotype itself: A much larger clone lies a single base off, so this may be a read error. The limits of the CDR3 on the DNA are not certain, so only TCRdb's listed CDR3 is given. The chain carries TRBV19 and TRBJ2-6; the table's D gene call, TRBD1, was not cross checked with the DNA. The CDR3 is made up of 18 amino acids, end residues included. Germline loops: CDR1 LNHDA, CDR2 SQIVND (reference sequence). CDR3 residues: CASSPTGGFASGANVLAF.

This clonotype was observed at least ten times. The chain recombines TRBV20-1 with TRBJ2-1, with 10 positions matching TRBD2. CDR1 is DFQATT, CDR2 SNEGSKA, per germline (reference sequence). The junction had 8 bases not matched to a gene; V was cut back by 3 bases and J by 3 bases. The CDR3 sequence is 16 residues long. This CDR3 is CSARSSGSNDYNEQFF. CDR3 nucleotides: TGCAGTGCTAGGTCTAGCGGGAGTAACGACTACAATGAGCAGTTCTTC.

This clonotype was seen ten or more times. This chain joins TRBV24-1 and TRBJ2-5; 10 nucleotides line up with TRBD1. The germline V gene has CDR1 KGHDR and CDR2 SFDVKD. The ends lost 2 bases at V and 5 bases at J; junction bases unmatched: 10. This CDR3 contains 17 residues. CDR3 sequence: CATSDSHSGQGTETQYF. The DNA of the CDR3 is TGTGCCACCAGTGATTCACATTCGGGACAGGGGACGGAGACCCAGTACTTC.

Regarding this clonotype: With a much larger clone just one base away, this may be a read error. J is TRBJ2-2 and V is TRBV7-3; D is possibly TRBD1 or TRBD2 (5 bases each). The germline V gene has CDR1 SGHTA and CDR2 FQGTGA. This CDR3 region has 14 residues. CDR3 amino acids: CASSWDGLTGELSF. Here the CDR3 DNA reads TGTGCCAGCAGCTGGGACGGCCTGACCGGGGAGCTGTCTTTT.

This clonotype was detected many times. The chain joins TRBV28 to TRBJ2-7, with 8 nucleotides matching TRBD1. The junction had 6 bases not matched to a gene; V was cut back by 7 bases and J by 1 base. This CDR3 has 14 residues. The germline V gene encodes CDR1 MDHEN and CDR2 SYDVKM. CDR3 sequence (DNA): TGTGCCAGCATCGACAGGGGAGGATCCTACGAGCAGTACTTC. Protein: CASIDRGGSYEQYF.

Worth noting for this clonotype: This may arise from a read error, as a much more abundant clone is one base away. The gene calls are TRBV29-1 and TRBJ2-5, with 7 bases aligning to TRBD1. This CDR3 region has 11 residues. Germline CDR1 is SQVTM and CDR2 is ANQGSEA. The CDR3 region has the DNA TGCAGTTTTGGCAGGGGGGAGACCCAGTACTTC. Amino acids: CSFGRGETQYF.

This clonotype was seen repeatedly, ten times or more. The rearrangement joins TRBV24-1 to TRBJ2-3; 10 bases map to TRBD2. Germline CDR1 is KGHDR and CDR2 is SFDVKD. This CDR3 is built from 15 residues. Unmatched junction bases numbered 14, after V lost 10 bases and J lost 8 bases. CDR3 sequence reads: CATSILAGGRSTQYF. CDR3 nucleotides: TGTGCCACAAGTATTTTAGCGGGAGGACGGAGTACGCAGTATTTT.

This clonotype was seen many times. The chain is built from TRBV19 and TRBJ2-2, with 7 nucleotides matching TRBD1. Per the germline V gene, CDR1 is LNHDA and CDR2 is SQIVND (reference sequence). The CDR3 extends over 17 amino acids. V shed 5 bases and J 0 bases; nucleotides not matched to a gene: 9. The chain's CDR3 is CASSSTPGQSNTGELFF. The DNA of the CDR3 is TGTGCCAGTAGTTCGACCCCGGGACAGTCGAACACCGGGGAGCTGTTTTTT.

The chain's CDR3 is CSVAGRGASGGINEQFF. CDR3 sequence (DNA): TGCAGCGTTGCGGGTCGGGGAGCCAGCGGGGGGATCAATGAGCAGTTCTTC. The chain recombines TRBV29-1 with TRBJ2-1; 9 bases map to TRBD2. The V and J ends lost 4 bases and 6 bases, in that order; junction bases with no gene match: 16. Germline CDR1 is SQVTM and CDR2 is ANQGSEA. The CDR3 length is 17 residues.

In its sample, this clonotype was seen many times. CDR3 bases: TGTGCCAGCAGCTCCCCCCGAGGAGATCAGCCCCAGCATTTT. Translation gives CASSSPRGDQPQHF. This rearrangement joins TRBV5-6 to TRBJ1-5, with unresolved D. Germline CDR1 SGHDT, CDR2 YYEEEE. The length of the CDR3 is 14 residues. V lost 3 bases and J lost 5, with 12 bases in between.

This clonotype was detected many times. The chain recombines TRBV7-2 with TRBJ1-4, with no clear D. V was cut by 4 bases and J by 5 bases, with 5 bases left in between. There are 12 residues in the CDR3. The V gene's germline CDR1 is SGHTA and CDR2 FQGNSA. In DNA form, the CDR3 reads TGTGCCAGCAGCTGGCCCAATGAAAAACTGTTTTTT. Its protein product is CASSWPNEKLFF.

This clonotype was recorded many times. The chain joins TRBV6-2 or TRBV6-3 to TRBJ2-7; D uncertain. This CDR3 is built from 17 residues. From germline, CDR1 is MNHEY and CDR2 SVGEGT. With 0 bases removed from V and 0 bases from J, the gap between germline ends came to 15 bases. CDR3 bases: TGTGCCAGCAGTTACTCGTTTACGCAGCAGGCCTCCTACGAGCAGTACTTC. Translation gives CASSYSFTQQASYEQYF.

This clonotype was counted ten times or more. The V gene is TRBV9, the J gene TRBJ2-7; 8 nucleotides agree with TRBD1. CDR3 size: 17 residues. Trimming cost V 0 bases and J 3 bases; bases outside gene matches: 11. From germline, CDR1 is SGDLS and CDR2 YYNGEE. The CDR3 loop is CASSVGDGQGGSYEQYF. CDR3 sequence (DNA): TGTGCCAGCAGCGTAGGTGACGGACAGGGCGGTAGCTACGAGCAGTACTTC.

This clonotype was counted ten times or more. The chain joins TRBV28 to TRBJ2-3; 12 bases line up with TRBD2. V dropped 3 bases and J dropped 5; count of bases not matched to a gene: 6. The CDR3 runs to 16 residues. Germline CDR1 and CDR2: MDHEN and SYDVKM. For the CDR3, the DNA is TGTGCCAGCAGTTTGGAGGGGGGACTAGCGGGAGATACGCAGTATTTT. Translating it yields CASSLEGGLAGDTQYF. The full variable domain, its missing parts supplied by reference TRBV28 and TRBJ2-3, is DVKVTQSSRYLVKRTGEKVFLECVQDMDHENMFWYRQDPGLGLRLIYFSYDVKMKEKGDIPEGYSVSREKKERFSLILESASTNQTSMYLCASSLEGGLAGDTQYFGPGTRLTVL.

The chain recombines TRBV5-1 with TRBJ2-1; 14 nucleotides align to TRBD2. CDR1 and CDR2 (germline): SGHRS, YFSETQ. Germline trimming cut 4 bases from V and 7 bases from J; bases unmatched to any gene: 7. The CDR3 has 16 residues. The CDR3 sequence is CASSPPGLAGVNEQFF. The CDR3 nucleotides read TGCGCCAGCAGCCCACCGGGACTAGCGGGAGTGAATGAGCAGTTCTTC.